One sample yielded the 8 T cell receptor beta chains listed below, sequenced in a study of technical replicates of blood from several donors. Measured with immunoSEQ multiplex PCR; TCRdb has only the in-frame clones, and not every one. The top ten hold 3% to 4% of the sample, which has roughly 60,000 clones, roughly 91% seen once. The sequencing sample was made of PBMCs. These receptors all come from a human donor in good health. Some clones in this sample may be carry-over from other donors' samples.

This chain connects TRBV20-1 to TRBJ1-2; no clear D. The V end lost 7 bases, the J end lost 3 bases, and 9 bases lay between the germline ends. The CDR3 loop spans 11 amino acids. Germline assignment: CDR1 DFQATT and CDR2 SNEGSKA (reference sequence). CDR3 coding DNA: TGCAGTGTTTCGGTTGACTATGGCTACACCTTC. It yields the protein CSVSVDYGYTF.

Written as DNA, the CDR3 is TGTGCCAGCGGCGGACAGGCATCGGCTTTCTTT. It is translated as CASGGQASAFF. The chain has TRBV2 and TRBJ1-1; 7 nucleotides align to TRBD1. Germline values: CDR1 SNHLY, CDR2 FYNNEI. CDR3 length: 11 residues. The junction had 8 bases not matched to a gene; V was cut back by 8 bases and J by 11 bases.

The chain is built from TRBV25-1 and TRBJ2-7; no reliable D call. The CDR3 runs 12 residues. Germline CDR1 and CDR2: MGHDK and SYGVNS. With 7 bases removed from V and 2 bases from J, the gap between germline ends came to 9 bases. CDR3 coding DNA: TGTGCCAGCATGGTCAGTCCCTACGAGCAGTACTTC. Encoded protein: CASMVSPYEQYF.

This clone was seen only once. V and J are TRBV2 and TRBJ2-3, with a possible D match to TRBD2 (6 bases). Looked up from germline, CDR1 is SNHLY and CDR2 is FYNNEI. Trimming cost V 7 bases and J 0 bases, with 11 bases left between them. The CDR3 length is 14 residues. The CDR3 DNA reads TGTGCCAGCATTGCCGGGACTAGCACAGATACGCAGTATTTT. It specifies CASIAGTSTDTQYF. The full variable domain, its missing parts supplied by reference TRBV2 and TRBJ2-3, is EPEVTQTPSHQVTQMGQEVILRCVPISNHLYFYWYRQILGQKVEFLVSFYNNEISEKSEIFDDQFSVERPDGSNFTLKIRSTKLEDSAMYFCASIAGTSTDTQYFGPGTRLTVL.

In regard to this clone: At one end the junction does not follow the germline gene, possibly because of a read error. The rearrangement links TRBV11-2 to TRBJ2-7; D not certain. The germline CDR1 and CDR2 sequences are SGHAT and FQNNGV. The CDR3 runs 16 residues. The CDR3 region has the DNA TGTGCCAGCAGGTTAGCAATTGTGTCGGCTCGGGACGAGCAGTACTTC. Protein product: CASRLAIVSARDEQYF.

The CDR3 coding sequence is TGTGCCAGCAGCAAGACAGGGAAAGCCCGCACAGATACGCAGTATTTT. It is translated as CASSKTGKARTDTQYF. This rearrangement joins TRBV7-2 to TRBJ2-3; 7 bases are shared with TRBD1. J lost 1 base, V lost 5 bases, and 9 bases had no gene match. This CDR3 has 16 amino acids. CDR1 and CDR2 (germline): SGHTA, FQGNSA.

V gene TRBV4-3 combines with J gene TRBJ2-5, with D perhaps TRBD2 (5 bases). Per the germline V gene, CDR1 is LGHNA and CDR2 is YSLEER. The CDR3 totals 13 residues. Deletions cut 4 bases from V and 5 bases from J, with 11 bases between. CDR3 bases: TGCGCCAGCAGCCCTGGACTGTGGGAGACCCAGTACTTC. It translates to CASSPGLWETQYF.

This clone appeared once. This chain links TRBV7-2 with TRBJ2-6; D gene unclear. Trimming took 5 bases from V and 0 from J, leaving 5 bases between them. The germline V gene encodes CDR1 SGHTA and CDR2 FQGNSA. The CDR3 totals 14 residues. Here the CDR3 reads CASSPSSGANVLTF. CDR3 nucleotides: TGTGCCAGCAGCCCCAGCTCTGGGGCCAACGTCCTGACTTTC.